These 2 T cell receptor beta chains came from one sample sequenced in a study of cytomegalovirus exposure and HLA in healthy donors. PCR was performed using 60 Vbeta and 13 Jbeta primers. Libraries were prepared by immunoSEQ multiplex PCR; TCRdb keeps only in-frame clonotypes and omits some of them. The sample has some 150,000 clones; 80% are singletons. The sequenced sample was PBMCs. The receptors come from a man younger than 30 in good health and CMV-seropositive.

V gene TRBV19 combines with J gene TRBJ2-1, with D perhaps TRBD1 (5 bases). Germline lookup yields CDR1 LNHDA and CDR2 SQIVND (reference sequence). This CDR3 contains 15 residues. V lost 4 bases, J lost 7 bases, and 17 bases lay in between. The CDR3 region is CASSSGPGNPNEQFF. In DNA form, the CDR3 reads TGTGCCAGTAGTAGCGGACCAGGGAACCCGAATGAGCAGTTCTTC.

This clone was observed a handful of times. The rearrangement joins TRBV2 to TRBJ1-4; D might be TRBD1 (5 bases). Germline-derived CDR1 and CDR2 are SNHLY and FYNNEI. The CDR3 is 15 amino acids. Trimming left V 8 bases short and J 8 bases short, with 21 bases between. The CDR3 bases are TGTGCCAGCGGTCGTGGGCTACAGGAAGGCGAAAAACTGTTTTTT. This sequence encodes CASGRGLQEGEKLFF. Supplemented by reference TRBV2 and TRBJ1-4, the full variable domain reads EPEVTQTPSHQVTQMGQEVILRCVPISNHLYFYWYRQILGQKVEFLVSFYNNEISEKSEIFDDQFSVERPDGSNFTLKIRSTKLEDSAMYFCASGRGLQEGEKLFFGSGTQLSVL.